These T cell receptor beta chains were read from a single sample in a study of identifying expanded T cells in peripheral blood. Clones were sequenced by immunoSEQ multiplex PCR, and TCRdb holds only the in-frame ones, with some missing. The sample holds about 83,000 clones, approximately 90% seen once. Sequencing input: blood. The receptor set was obtained from a person aged 18 to 75 in good health. Both conserved end residues are part of each CDR3. Fields, in order: CDR3 length, clone size, J gene, D gene, V gene, CDR3 protein, CDR3 DNA. A D gene is named only where the DNA matches it firmly. Clone size appears in some rows only: once, few, many, or a class for an expanded clone.

length: 13; size: .; J: TRBJ1-1; D: .; V: TRBV5-4; CDR3: CASSWRGVTEAFF; DNA: TGTGCCAGCAGCTGGCGGGGGGTCACTGAAGCTTTCTTT
length: 18; size: .; J: TRBJ2-3; D: TRBD2; V: TRBV11-2; CDR3: CASSLEISGLAGGDTQYF; DNA: TGTGCCAGCAGCTTAGAAATCTCGGGACTAGCGGGAGGAGATACGCAGTATTTT
length: 14; size: .; J: TRBJ2-5; D: TRBD1; V: TRBV28; CDR3: CASSLRTGWGSQYF; DNA: TGTGCCAGCAGTTTACGGACAGGGTGGGGTTCGCAGTACTTC
length: 13; size: few; J: TRBJ1-4; D: .; V: TRBV10-1; CDR3: CASSEQGREKLFF; DNA: TGCGCCAGCAGTGAACAGGGCAGGGAAAAACTGTTTTTT
length: 15; size: .; J: TRBJ1-1; D: .; V: TRBV7-2; CDR3: CASSLDPAPGTEAFF; DNA: TGTGCCAGCAGCTTAGACCCGGCACCGGGGACTGAAGCTTTCTTT
length: 14; size: .; J: TRBJ1-1; D: .; V: TRBV5-1; CDR3: CASSSTQGNTEAFF; DNA: TGCGCCAGCAGCTCGACACAGGGGAACACTGAAGCTTTCTTT
length: 15; size: .; J: TRBJ2-7; D: .; V: TRBV18; CDR3: CASSIGTGFAYEQYF; DNA: TGTGCCAGCTCAATCGGAACAGGGTTCGCCTACGAGCAGTACTTC
length: 15; size: .; J: TRBJ2-2; D: .; V: TRBV5-4; CDR3: CASSLGGRNTGELFF; DNA: TGTGCCAGCAGCTTGGGCGGCAGAAACACCGGGGAGCTGTTTTTT
length: 13; size: .; J: TRBJ1-5; D: TRBD1; V: TRBV19; CDR3: CASRDRGHQPQHF; DNA: TGTGCCAGCCGGGACAGGGGACATCAGCCCCAGCATTTT
length: 16; size: once; J: TRBJ2-1; D: .; V: TRBV4-3; CDR3: CASSQVGGVGINEQFF; DNA: TGCGCCAGCAGCCAAGTGGGCGGGGTAGGAATCAATGAGCAGTTCTTC
length: 15; size: .; J: TRBJ1-1; D: .; V: TRBV30; CDR3: CAWSPYTYRATEAFF; DNA: TGTGCCTGGAGCCCCTACACTTACAGGGCCACTGAAGCTTTCTTT
length: 15; size: .; J: TRBJ1-1; D: .; V: TRBV6-6; CDR3: CASSRNRAQNTEAFF; DNA: TGTGCCAGCAGCAGAAACAGGGCCCAGAACACTGAAGCTTTCTTT
length: 17; size: .; J: TRBJ1-6; D: .; V: TRBV10-2; CDR3: CASSSPLDRNYNSPLHF; DNA: TGCGCCAGCAGCTCTCCCCTCGACAGAAACTATAATTCACCCCTCCACTTT
length: 17; size: .; J: TRBJ2-2; D: .; V: TRBV5-1; CDR3: CASSSFGEGFATGELFF; DNA: TGCGCCAGCAGCTCTTTTGGTGAAGGGTTTGCCACCGGGGAGCTGTTTTTT
length: 16; size: .; J: TRBJ1-3; D: .; V: TRBV13; CDR3: CASSPRTESSGNTIYF; DNA: TGTGCCAGCAGCCCGAGGACCGAGAGCTCTGGAAACACCATATATTTT
length: 15; size: .; J: TRBJ2-5; D: TRBD1; V: TRBV19; CDR3: CASSRDRGVGETQYF; DNA: TGTGCCAGCTCCCGGGACAGGGGGGTGGGAGAGACCCAGTACTTC
length: 15; size: once; J: TRBJ2-7; D: TRBD1; V: TRBV6-5; CDR3: CASSYSRTGGDEQYF; DNA: TGTGCCAGCAGTTACTCACGGACAGGGGGCGACGAGCAGTACTTC
length: 18; size: .; J: TRBJ1-2; D: .; V: TRBV10-3; CDR3: CAISEENFDRTPFYGYTF; DNA: TGTGCCATCAGTGAGGAAAATTTCGACCGGACTCCCTTCTATGGCTACACCTTC
length: 15; size: .; J: TRBJ2-7; D: .; V: TRBV19; CDR3: CASSWGPEPSDEQYF; DNA: TGTGCCAGTAGTTGGGGGCCGGAGCCCTCGGACGAGCAGTACTTC
length: 15; size: few; J: TRBJ2-3; D: TRBD1; V: TRBV15; CDR3: CATSRGQGAADTQYF; DNA: TGTGCCACCAGCAGGGGACAGGGAGCGGCAGATACGCAGTATTTT